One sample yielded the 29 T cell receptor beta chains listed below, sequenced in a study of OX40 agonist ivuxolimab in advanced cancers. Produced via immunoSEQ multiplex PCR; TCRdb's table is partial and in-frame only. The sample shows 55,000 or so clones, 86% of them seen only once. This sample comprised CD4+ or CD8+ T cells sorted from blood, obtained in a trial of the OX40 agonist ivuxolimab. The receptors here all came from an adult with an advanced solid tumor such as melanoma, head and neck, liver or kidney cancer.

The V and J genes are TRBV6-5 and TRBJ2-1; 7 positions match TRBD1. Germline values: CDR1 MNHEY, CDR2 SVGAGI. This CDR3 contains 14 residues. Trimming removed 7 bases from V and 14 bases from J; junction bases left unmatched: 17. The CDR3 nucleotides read TGTGCCAGCACTCCTGGGGACCCAGGGGGTTTGGAGTTCTTC. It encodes CASTPGDPGGLEFF.

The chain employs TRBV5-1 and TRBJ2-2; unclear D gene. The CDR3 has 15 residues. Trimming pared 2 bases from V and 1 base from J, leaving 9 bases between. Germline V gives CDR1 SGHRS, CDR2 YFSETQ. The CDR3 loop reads CASSFREVNTGELFF. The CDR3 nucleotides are TGCGCCAGCAGCTTTCGCGAAGTGAACACCGGGGAGCTGTTTTTT.

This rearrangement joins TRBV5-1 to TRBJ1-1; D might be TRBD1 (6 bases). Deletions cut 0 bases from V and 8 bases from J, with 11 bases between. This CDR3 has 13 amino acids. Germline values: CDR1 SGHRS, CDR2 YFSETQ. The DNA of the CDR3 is TGCGCCAGCAGCTTGGTAGTGGGGGCGGAAGCTTTCTTT. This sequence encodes CASSLVVGAEAFF. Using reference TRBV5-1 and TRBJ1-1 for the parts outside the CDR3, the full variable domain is KAGVTQTPRYLIKTRGQQVTLSCSPISGHRSVSWYQQTPGQGLQFLFEYFSETQRNKGNFPGRFSGRQFSNSRSEMNVSTLELGDSALYLCASSLVVGAEAFFGQGTRLTVV.

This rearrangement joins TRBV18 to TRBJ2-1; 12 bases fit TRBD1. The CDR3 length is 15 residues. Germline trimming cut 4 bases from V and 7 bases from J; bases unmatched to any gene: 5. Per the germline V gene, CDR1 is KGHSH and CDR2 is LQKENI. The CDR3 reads CASSRGQGALNEQFF. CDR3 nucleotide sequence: TGTGCCAGCTCACGGGGACAGGGGGCTTTGAATGAGCAGTTCTTC.

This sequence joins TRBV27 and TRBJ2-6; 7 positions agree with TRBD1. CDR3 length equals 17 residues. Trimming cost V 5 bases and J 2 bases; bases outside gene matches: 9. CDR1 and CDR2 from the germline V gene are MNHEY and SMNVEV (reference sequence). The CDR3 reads CASSRVEGGAGANVLTF. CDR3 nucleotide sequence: TGTGCCAGCAGTCGGGTAGAAGGGGGCGCTGGGGCCAACGTCCTGACTTTC. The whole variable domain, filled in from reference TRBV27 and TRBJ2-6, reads EAQVTQNPRYLITVTGKKLTVTCSQNMNHEYMSWYRQDPGLGLRQIYYSMNVEVTDKGDVPEGYKVSRKEKRNFPLILESPSPNQTSLYFCASSRVEGGAGANVLTFGAGSRLTVL.

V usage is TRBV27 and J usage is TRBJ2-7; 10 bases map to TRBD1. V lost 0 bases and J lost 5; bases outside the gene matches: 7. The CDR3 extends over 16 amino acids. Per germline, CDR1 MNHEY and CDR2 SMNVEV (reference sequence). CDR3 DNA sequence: TGTGCCAGCAGTTTATCCAGGACAGGGGGAATAAACGAGCAGTACTTC. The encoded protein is CASSLSRTGGINEQYF.

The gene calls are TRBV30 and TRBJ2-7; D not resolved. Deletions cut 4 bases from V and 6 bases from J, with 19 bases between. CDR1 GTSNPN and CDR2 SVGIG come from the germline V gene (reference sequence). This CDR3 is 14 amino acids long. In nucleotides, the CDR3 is TGTGCCTGGACCTCCCCCGGGTCCACGTCCGAGCAGTACTTC. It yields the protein CAWTSPGSTSEQYF.

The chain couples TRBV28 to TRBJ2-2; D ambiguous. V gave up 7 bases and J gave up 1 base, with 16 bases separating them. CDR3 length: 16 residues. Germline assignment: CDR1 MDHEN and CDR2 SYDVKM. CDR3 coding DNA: TGTGCCAGCACCTCCCTTGTGCGGAAGAACACCGGGGAGCTGTTTTTT. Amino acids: CASTSLVRKNTGELFF.

CDR3 residues: CASSFAGAKDTQYF. CDR3 DNA sequence: TGTGCCAGCAGCTTCGCGGGGGCTAAGGATACGCAGTATTTT. The gene calls are TRBV7-3 and TRBJ2-3, with D possibly TRBD2 on 7 matching bases. CDR3 length equals 14 residues. The V and J ends lost 3 bases and 6 bases respectively, with 13 bases between them. Germline V gene lookup returns CDR1 SGHTA and CDR2 FQGTGA.

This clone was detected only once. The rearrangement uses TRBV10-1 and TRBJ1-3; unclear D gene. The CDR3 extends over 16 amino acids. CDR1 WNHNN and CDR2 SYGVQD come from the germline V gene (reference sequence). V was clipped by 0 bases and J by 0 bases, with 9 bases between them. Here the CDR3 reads CASSESKVLSGNTIYF. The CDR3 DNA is TGCGCCAGCAGTGAGTCGAAGGTTCTCTCTGGAAACACCATATATTTT.

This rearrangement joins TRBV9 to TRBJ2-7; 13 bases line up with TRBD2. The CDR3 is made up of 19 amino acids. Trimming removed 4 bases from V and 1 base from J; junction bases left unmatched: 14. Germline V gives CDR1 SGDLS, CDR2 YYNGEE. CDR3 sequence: CASSRRPGLAGPISYEQYF. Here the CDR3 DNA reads TGTGCCAGCAGCCGACGCCCGGGACTAGCGGGACCAATTTCCTACGAGCAGTACTTC.

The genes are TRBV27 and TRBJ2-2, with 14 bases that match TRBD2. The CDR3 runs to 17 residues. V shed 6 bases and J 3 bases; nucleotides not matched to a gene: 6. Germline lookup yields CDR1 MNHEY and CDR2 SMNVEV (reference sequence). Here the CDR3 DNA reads TGTGCCAGCAGCCCGGGACTAGCGGGAGTGTACACCGGGGAGCTGTTTTTT. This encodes CASSPGLAGVYTGELFF.

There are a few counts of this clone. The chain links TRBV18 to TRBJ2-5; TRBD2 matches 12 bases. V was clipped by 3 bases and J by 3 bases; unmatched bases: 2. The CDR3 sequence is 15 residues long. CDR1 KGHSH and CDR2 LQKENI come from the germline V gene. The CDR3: CASSPGLAGEETQYF. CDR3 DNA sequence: TGTGCCAGCTCACCGGGACTAGCGGGTGAAGAGACCCAGTACTTC.

CDR3 sequence: CASSFGSNTDTQYF. For the CDR3, the DNA is TGCGCCAGCAGCTTTGGCTCCAACACAGATACGCAGTATTTT. The chain joins TRBV5-1 to TRBJ2-3; D is unresolved. This CDR3 is 14 amino acids long. V was shortened by 2 bases and J by 2 bases, with 9 bases between the two germline ends. The V gene's germline CDR1 is SGHRS and CDR2 YFSETQ.

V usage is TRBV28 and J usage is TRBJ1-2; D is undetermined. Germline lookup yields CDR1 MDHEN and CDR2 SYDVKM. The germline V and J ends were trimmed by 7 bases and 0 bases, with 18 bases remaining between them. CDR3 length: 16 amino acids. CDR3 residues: CASNRGRDDTNYGYTF. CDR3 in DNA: TGTGCCAGCAATCGAGGACGGGATGATACTAACTATGGCTACACCTTC.

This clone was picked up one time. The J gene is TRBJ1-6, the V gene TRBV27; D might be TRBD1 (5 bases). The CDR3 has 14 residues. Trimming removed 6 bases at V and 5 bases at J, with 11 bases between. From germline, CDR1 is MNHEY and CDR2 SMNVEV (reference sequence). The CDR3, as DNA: TGTGCCAGCAGCTCGGCACAGGATAATTCACCCCTCCACTTT. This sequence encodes CASSSAQDNSPLHF.

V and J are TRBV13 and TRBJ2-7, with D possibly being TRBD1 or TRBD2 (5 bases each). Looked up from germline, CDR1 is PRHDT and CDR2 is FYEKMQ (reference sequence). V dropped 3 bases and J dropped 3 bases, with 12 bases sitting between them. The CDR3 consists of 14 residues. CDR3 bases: TGTGCCAGCAGCTTGGGACCGAGAATCTACGAGCAGTACTTC. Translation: CASSLGPRIYEQYF.

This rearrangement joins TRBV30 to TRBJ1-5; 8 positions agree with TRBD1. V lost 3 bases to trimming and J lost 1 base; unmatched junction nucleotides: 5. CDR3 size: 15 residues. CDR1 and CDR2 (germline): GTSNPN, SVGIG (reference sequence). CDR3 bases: TGTGCCTGGAGACCGGGACAGGTCAGCAATCAGCCCCAGCATTTT. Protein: CAWRPGQVSNQPQHF.

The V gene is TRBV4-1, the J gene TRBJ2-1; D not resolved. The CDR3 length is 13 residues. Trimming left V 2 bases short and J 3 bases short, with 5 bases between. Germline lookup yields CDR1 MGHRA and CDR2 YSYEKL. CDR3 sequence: CASSQLGYNEQFF. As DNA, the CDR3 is TGCGCCAGCAGCCAACTGGGCTACAATGAGCAGTTCTTC.

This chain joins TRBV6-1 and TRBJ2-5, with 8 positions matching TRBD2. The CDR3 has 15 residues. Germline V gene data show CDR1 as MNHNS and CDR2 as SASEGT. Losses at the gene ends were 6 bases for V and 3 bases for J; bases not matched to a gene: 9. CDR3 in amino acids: CASRPGGGREETQYF. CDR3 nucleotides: TGTGCCAGCAGGCCAGGCGGGGGGCGTGAAGAGACCCAGTACTTC.

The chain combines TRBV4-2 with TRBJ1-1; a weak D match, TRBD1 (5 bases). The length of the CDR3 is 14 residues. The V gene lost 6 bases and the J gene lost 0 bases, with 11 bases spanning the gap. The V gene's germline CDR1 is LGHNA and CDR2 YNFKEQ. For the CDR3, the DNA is TGTGCCAGCAGTCGGCAGGGAATGAACACTGAAGCTTTCTTT. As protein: CASSRQGMNTEAFF.

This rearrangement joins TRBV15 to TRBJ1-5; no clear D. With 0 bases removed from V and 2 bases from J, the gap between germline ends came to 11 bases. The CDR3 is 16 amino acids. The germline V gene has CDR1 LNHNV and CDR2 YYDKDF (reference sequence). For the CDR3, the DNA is TGTGCCACCAGCAGAGATATTCTAGGACGCAATCAGCCCCAGCATTTT. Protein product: CATSRDILGRNQPQHF.

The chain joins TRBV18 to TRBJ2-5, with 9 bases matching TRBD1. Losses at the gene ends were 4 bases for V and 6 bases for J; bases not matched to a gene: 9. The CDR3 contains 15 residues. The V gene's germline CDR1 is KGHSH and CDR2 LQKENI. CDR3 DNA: TGTGCCAGCTCACGGGAAGGACAGGGGAGAAAGACCCAGTACTTC. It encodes CASSREGQGRKTQYF.

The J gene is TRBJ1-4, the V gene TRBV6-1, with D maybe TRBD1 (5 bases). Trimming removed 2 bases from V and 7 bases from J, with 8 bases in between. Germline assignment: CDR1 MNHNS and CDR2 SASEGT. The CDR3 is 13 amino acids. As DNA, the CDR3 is TGTGCCAGCAGTGAAAGGGGAGTTGAAAAACTGTTTTTT. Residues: CASSERGVEKLFF.

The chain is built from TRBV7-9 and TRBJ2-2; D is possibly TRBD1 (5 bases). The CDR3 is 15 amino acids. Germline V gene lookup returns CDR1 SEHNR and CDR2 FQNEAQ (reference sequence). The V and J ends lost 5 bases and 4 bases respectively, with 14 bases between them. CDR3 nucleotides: TGTGCCAGCAGCAGTCGAGCTAGGGGCACCGGGGAGCTGTTTTTT. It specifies CASSSRARGTGELFF. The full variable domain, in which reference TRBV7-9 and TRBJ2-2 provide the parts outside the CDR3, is DTGVSQNPRHKITKRGQNVTFRCDPISEHNRLYWYRQTLGQGPEFLTYFQNEAQLEKSRLLSDRFSAERPKGSFSTLEIQRTEQGDSAMYLCASSSRARGTGELFFGEGSRLTVL.

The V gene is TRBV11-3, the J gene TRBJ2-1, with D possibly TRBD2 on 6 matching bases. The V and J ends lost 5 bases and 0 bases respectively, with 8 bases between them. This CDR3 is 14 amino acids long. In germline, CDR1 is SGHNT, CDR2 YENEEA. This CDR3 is CASSPGDSYNEQFF. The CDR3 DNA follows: TGTGCCAGCAGCCCGGGGGACTCCTACAATGAGCAGTTCTTC.

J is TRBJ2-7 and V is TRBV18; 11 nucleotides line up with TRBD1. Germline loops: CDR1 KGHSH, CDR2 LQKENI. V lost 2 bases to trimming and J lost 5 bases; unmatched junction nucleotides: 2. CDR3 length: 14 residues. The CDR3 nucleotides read TGTGCCAGCTCACCATTGGACAGGGGGCACGAGCAGTACTTC. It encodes CASSPLDRGHEQYF.

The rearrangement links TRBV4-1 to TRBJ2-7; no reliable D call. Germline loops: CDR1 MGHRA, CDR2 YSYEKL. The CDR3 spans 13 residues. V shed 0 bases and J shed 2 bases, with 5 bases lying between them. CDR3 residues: CASSQDWAYEQYF. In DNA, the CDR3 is TGCGCCAGCAGCCAAGATTGGGCCTACGAGCAGTACTTC.

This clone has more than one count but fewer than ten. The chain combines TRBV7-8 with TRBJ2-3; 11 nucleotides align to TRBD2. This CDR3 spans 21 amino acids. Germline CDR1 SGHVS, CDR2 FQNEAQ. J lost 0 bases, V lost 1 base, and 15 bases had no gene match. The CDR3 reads CASSLEIAGGIASPSTDTQYF. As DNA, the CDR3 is TGTGCCAGCAGCTTAGAAATAGCGGGAGGGATTGCGTCCCCAAGCACAGATACGCAGTATTTT.